Listed here are 32 T cell receptor beta chains from one sample, sequenced in a study of T cell repertoires in cytomegalovirus infection. For these TCRs, the target antigens are not known. Each CDR3 protein gets one entry after TCRdb re-called the reads with MiXCR. Of about 900,000 distinct CDR3 sequences listed, around 31% are singletons. The sample was cultured CD8+ T cells from PBMCs, taken from culture after CMV antigen stimulation. The receptors originated from a human donor in good health (CMV status not recorded). Some clones in this sample may be carry-over from other donors' samples.

The chain links TRBV4-1 to TRBJ2-2; 8 nucleotides agree with TRBD2. With V trimmed by 0 bases and J by 5 bases, 8 bases remained unmatched. The CDR3 is 17 residues long. Germline CDR1 MGHRA, CDR2 YSYEKL. This chain's CDR3 is CASSQDVGLVGTGELFF. Here the CDR3 DNA reads TGCGCCAGCAGCCAAGATGTGGGACTAGTGGGGACCGGGGAGCTGTTTTTT.

This clonotype has more than one count but fewer than ten. The J gene is TRBJ2-1, the V gene TRBV27; D is unresolved. This CDR3 contains 12 residues. CDR1 and CDR2 (germline): MNHEY, SMNVEV (reference sequence). The CDR3 here is CVSAGTYNEQFF. The CDR3 DNA sequence: TGTGTATCGGCCGGAACCTACAATGAGCAGTTCTTC.

This clonotype showed up many times. The chain combines TRBV27 with TRBJ1-2; D ambiguous. Trimming shortened V by 2 bases and J by 4 bases, and 8 bases separated the two germline ends. The CDR3 spans 13 residues. In germline, CDR1 is MNHEY, CDR2 SMNVEV (reference sequence). As DNA, the CDR3 is TGTGCCAGCAGTTTAAACGGAATCTATGGCTACACCTTC. Translating gives CASSLNGIYGYTF.

This clonotype was found many times. The rearrangement uses TRBV7-2 and TRBJ1-1; D remains unclear. The CDR3 runs 14 residues. The germline V gene has CDR1 SGHTA and CDR2 FQGNSA. V gave up 5 bases and J gave up 1 base, with 11 bases separating them. The CDR3 is CASSVVGPNTEAFF. CDR3 nucleotides: TGTGCCAGCAGCGTGGTAGGTCCGAACACTGAAGCTTTCTTT.

The chain uses TRBV27 and TRBJ1-5; no reliable D call. Germline lookup yields CDR1 MNHEY and CDR2 SMNVEV (reference sequence). CDR3 size: 15 residues. V shed 1 base and J shed 4 bases, with 11 bases lying between them. The CDR3 is CASSLFFPINQPQHF. DNA for the CDR3: TGTGCCAGCAGTTTATTTTTTCCGATTAATCAGCCCCAGCATTTT.

The rearrangement links TRBV12-3 or TRBV12-4 to TRBJ2-2; 7 bases agree with TRBD2. The CDR3 is 18 residues long. V gave up 3 bases and J gave up 1 base; unmatched junction bases: 11. DNA of the CDR3: TGTGCCAGCAGTTTTGTTCTAGCGGAGAAAAAGAACACCGGGGAGCTGTTTTTT. It yields the protein CASSFVLAEKKNTGELFF.

This clonotype was seen ten or more times. This chain joins TRBV6-5 and TRBJ2-1; a weak D match, TRBD2 (6 bases). Trimming took off 4 bases at V and 4 bases at J, with 20 bases between the two ends. CDR3 length equals 17 residues. CDR1 MNHEY and CDR2 SVGAGI come from the germline V gene. The CDR3 DNA follows: TGTGCCAGCAGTTCCCCATCGGCGGCTGGGGGGTACAATGAGCAGTTCTTC. It codes for CASSSPSAAGGYNEQFF.

The chain carries TRBV5-1 and TRBJ1-2; D is uncertain. V was clipped by 2 bases and J by 6 bases, with 8 bases between them. This CDR3 has 12 amino acids. CDR1 and CDR2 from the germline V gene are SGHRS and YFSETQ. CDR3 nucleotides: TGCGCCAGCAGCTTAGGAGCCAATGGCTACACCTTC. As protein: CASSLGANGYTF.

The CDR3 protein is CSVEDQSHGNYGYTF. The CDR3 bases are TGCAGCGTTGAAGATCAGTCGCACGGAAACTATGGCTACACCTTC. The chain carries TRBV29-1 and TRBJ1-2; no definite D call. Trimming removed 0 bases from V and 2 bases from J, with 13 bases in between. The CDR3 has 15 amino acids. Germline V gives CDR1 SQVTM, CDR2 ANQGSEA.

The chain joins TRBV10-3 to TRBJ1-4; D is ambiguous. CDR1 is ENHRY and CDR2 is SYGVKD in the germline V gene. The ends were cut back, 7 bases at V and 8 bases at J, with 17 bases in the middle. The CDR3 has 14 amino acids. The CDR3, as DNA: TGTGCCATCATTACGACTGGGAACGGCGAAAAACTGTTTTTT. Its protein is CAIITTGNGEKLFF.

In its sample, this clonotype was seen once. The chain combines TRBV12-3 or TRBV12-4 with TRBJ2-3; D is uncertain. The CDR3 is 14 amino acids. Trimming removed 5 bases from V and 4 bases from J, with 13 bases in between. CDR3 residues: CASSIGNAPDTQYF. The CDR3 coding sequence is TGTGCCAGCAGTATCGGAAACGCCCCAGATACGCAGTATTTT.

The chain combines TRBV19 with TRBJ1-1, with D possibly being TRBD1 (5 bases). The length of the CDR3 is 12 residues. Germline CDR1 and CDR2: LNHDA and SQIVND (reference sequence). Trimming took off 5 bases at V and 7 bases at J, with 11 bases between the two ends. CDR3 sequence (DNA): TGTGCCAGTAGTCTTGGGACGAATGAAGCTTTCTTT. Protein: CASSLGTNEAFF.

Many counts were recorded for this clonotype. The chain couples TRBV7-6 to TRBJ2-5, with 12 nucleotides matching TRBD2. V shed 5 bases and J 2 bases; nucleotides not matched to a gene: 9. Germline CDR1 SGHVS, CDR2 FNYEAQ. This CDR3 contains 17 residues. The CDR3 DNA follows: TGTGCCAGCAGCCCACGACTAGCGGGGGAAACTCAAGAGACCCAGTACTTC. Protein: CASSPRLAGETQETQYF.

The genes are TRBV19 and TRBJ2-7; weak D call: TRBD2 (9 bases). Germline V CDR1 and CDR2: LNHDA, SQIVND (reference sequence). The CDR3 sequence is 18 residues long. V was clipped by 0 bases and J by 0 bases, with 18 bases between them. CDR3 loop: CASSIDISSGTGSYEQYV. The CDR3 nucleotides are TGTGCCAGTAGTATAGATATCTCTAGCGGGACAGGCTCCTACGAGCAGTACGTC.

This chain links TRBV28 with TRBJ1-5; 10 positions match TRBD1. The V gene's germline CDR1 is MDHEN and CDR2 SYDVKM. This CDR3 contains 16 residues. V was clipped by 2 bases and J by 0 bases; unmatched bases: 1. The CDR3 spells CASSLGTGASNQPQHF. The CDR3 bases are TGTGCCAGCAGTTTAGGGACAGGGGCTAGCAATCAGCCCCAGCATTTT. Supplemented by reference TRBV28 and TRBJ1-5, the full variable domain reads DVKVTQSSRYLVKRTGEKVFLECVQDMDHENMFWYRQDPGLGLRLIYFSYDVKMKEKGDIPEGYSVSREKKERFSLILESASTNQTSMYLCASSLGTGASNQPQHFGDGTRLSIL.

Regarding this clonotype: A read error may produce the germline difference seen at one junction end. This chain links TRBV27 with TRBJ1-6; D remains ambiguous. The germline gives CDR1 MNHEY, CDR2 SMNVEV (reference sequence). The CDR3 length is 15 residues. Here the CDR3 reads CTSSLNLDANSPLHF. For the CDR3, the DNA is TGTACCAGCAGTTTAAACCTCGACGCCAATTCACCCCTCCACTTT.

The chain joins TRBV11-2 to TRBJ1-3; 7 bases are a match to TRBD1. With V trimmed by 1 base and J by 5 bases, 5 bases remained unmatched. This CDR3 comprises 15 residues. Germline CDR1 is SGHAT and CDR2 is FQNNGV. CDR3 amino acids: CASSLGGQDRNTIYF. CDR3 nucleotides: TGTGCCAGCAGCTTAGGTGGACAGGATAGAAACACCATATATTTT.

This rearrangement joins TRBV28 to TRBJ2-7; 7 bases are shared with TRBD1. The CDR3 has 15 amino acids. CDR1 and CDR2 (germline): MDHEN, SYDVKM. V shed 5 bases, J shed 2 bases, and the junction held 9 bases outside the gene matches. CDR3 nucleotides: TGTGCCAGCAGTCCCCCGGGACAGCCCACCTACGAGCAGTACTTC. Translating it yields CASSPPGQPTYEQYF.

This clonotype has only a few counts. CDR3 sequence: CASSRKVNYEQYF. As DNA, the CDR3 is TGTGCCAGTAGTAGAAAGGTTAACTACGAGCAGTACTTC. V and J are TRBV19 and TRBJ2-7, with unresolved D. The CDR3 is 13 amino acids. The V and J ends lost 4 bases and 3 bases respectively, with 10 bases between them. In germline, CDR1 is LNHDA, CDR2 SQIVND (reference sequence).

V usage is TRBV4-1 and J usage is TRBJ1-1; the D is unclear. The germline CDR1 and CDR2 sequences are MGHRA and YSYEKL. V was trimmed by 1 base and J by 5 bases, leaving 11 bases between them. The CDR3 runs to 14 residues. CDR3 region: CASSQGNPGTEAFF. The CDR3 DNA reads as TGCGCCAGCAGCCAAGGGAACCCGGGGACTGAAGCTTTCTTT.

Many counts were recorded for this clonotype. The gene calls are TRBV7-6 and TRBJ2-3; D ambiguous. The CDR3 contains 15 residues. Trimming pared 5 bases from V and 2 bases from J, leaving 14 bases between. Germline CDR1 reads SGHVS; CDR2 reads FNYEAQ. The CDR3 reads CASSPWVGITDTQYF. The CDR3 region has the DNA TGTGCCAGCAGCCCGTGGGTGGGGATCACAGATACGCAGTATTTT.

The chain employs TRBV4-1 and TRBJ1-5; perhaps TRBD1 as D (5 bases). Germline lookup yields CDR1 MGHRA and CDR2 YSYEKL. The ends were cut back, 2 bases at V and 1 base at J, with 12 bases in the middle. The CDR3 contains 16 residues. CDR3 coding DNA: TGCGCCAGCAGCCAAACCGCGGGGGGAAGCAATCAGCCCCAGCATTTT. This sequence encodes CASSQTAGGSNQPQHF.

The chain couples TRBV2 to TRBJ2-5; possibly TRBD2 for D (7 bases). V lost 6 bases and J 2 bases, leaving 10 bases between the germline ends. The CDR3 length is 13 residues. Germline assignment: CDR1 SNHLY and CDR2 FYNNEI. The CDR3 sequence is CASREGGQETQYF. The CDR3 nucleotides are TGTGCCAGCAGGGAGGGGGGGCAAGAGACCCAGTACTTC. The complete variable domain, with remaining parts taken from reference TRBV2 and TRBJ2-5, reads EPEVTQTPSHQVTQMGQEVILRCVPISNHLYFYWYRQILGQKVEFLVSFYNNEISEKSEIFDDQFSVERPDGSNFTLKIRSTKLEDSAMYFCASREGGQETQYFGPGTRLLVL.

There are many counts of this clonotype. The chain carries TRBV12-3 or TRBV12-4 and TRBJ1-2; possible D gene TRBD1, 5 bases. V lost 7 bases, J lost 3 bases, and 9 bases lay in between. The CDR3 has 12 residues. The CDR3 region is CASTGTYYGYTF. The CDR3, as DNA: TGTGCCAGCACCGGGACCTACTATGGCTACACCTTC.

The rearrangement joins TRBV7-4 to TRBJ2-5; D is perhaps TRBD2 (5 bases). This CDR3 spans 14 amino acids. Deletions cut 4 bases from V and 4 bases from J, with 13 bases between. Germline V gene lookup returns CDR1 SGHVT and CDR2 SQSDAQ. CDR3 region: CASSSEAFGETQYF. The CDR3, as DNA: TGTGCCAGCAGCTCGGAGGCATTTGGAGAGACCCAGTACTTC.

The chain uses TRBV11-2 and TRBJ2-5; the match to TRBD1 covers 9 bases. Germline CDR1 is SGHAT and CDR2 is FQNNGV. The CDR3 covers 15 residues. V trimming: 5 bases; J trimming: 5 bases; junction bases outside the gene matches: 9. The CDR3 sequence is CASSHTGGGKETQYF. Written as DNA, the CDR3 is TGTGCCAGCAGCCATACAGGGGGCGGAAAGGAGACCCAGTACTTC.

This clonotype was recorded a few times. The chain has TRBV13 and TRBJ2-2; 9 bases agree with TRBD2. The CDR3 extends over 16 amino acids. Per the germline V gene, CDR1 is PRHDT and CDR2 is FYEKMQ (reference sequence). V shed 5 bases, J shed 5 bases, and the junction held 9 bases outside the gene matches. The CDR3 spells CASSAGTSLRTGELFF. The CDR3, as DNA: TGTGCCAGCAGCGCCGGGACTAGCCTCAGGACCGGGGAGCTGTTTTTT.

This clonotype was seen only a few times. The rearrangement joins TRBV11-2 to TRBJ2-3; perhaps D is TRBD1 or TRBD2 (5 bases each). V lost 6 bases to trimming and J lost 2 bases, with 12 bases between them. The CDR3 consists of 14 residues. The germline CDR1 and CDR2 sequences are SGHAT and FQNNGV. DNA of the CDR3: TGTGCCAGCAGACGTCAGGGAGACACAGATACGCAGTATTTT. It codes for CASRRQGDTDTQYF.

The rearrangement joins TRBV9 to TRBJ1-2, with unresolved D. Germline lookup yields CDR1 SGDLS and CDR2 YYNGEE. There are 15 residues in the CDR3. The V end lost 0 bases, the J end lost 5 bases, and 14 bases lay between the germline ends. In DNA form, the CDR3 reads TGTGCCAGCAGCGTAGCACCCGGCGGAACATATGGCTACACCTTC. The encoded protein is CASSVAPGGTYGYTF.

This clonotype was recorded a few times. J is TRBJ1-5 and V is TRBV12-3 or TRBV12-4, with D uncertain. The CDR3 length is 13 residues. Trimming removed 3 bases at V and 7 bases at J, with 10 bases between. CDR3 sequence (DNA): TGTGCCAGCAGTTTTGGGCTTTCGCAGCCCCAGCATTTT. It is translated as CASSFGLSQPQHF.

This clonotype was counted between two and nine times. The J gene is TRBJ2-3, the V gene TRBV6-1; maybe TRBD2 (7 bases). V was shortened by 3 bases and J by 4 bases, with 11 bases between the two germline ends. Germline values: CDR1 MNHNS, CDR2 SASEGT. This CDR3 comprises 14 residues. The CDR3 nucleotides are TGTGCCAGCAGTGACCTAGGGGGGGCAGATACGCAGTATTTT. This gives the protein CASSDLGGADTQYF.

In its sample, this clonotype was seen many times. The J gene is TRBJ1-5, the V gene TRBV7-2; tentatively, D is TRBD1 (5 bases). This CDR3 has 17 residues. V lost 2 bases and J 0 bases, leaving 14 bases between the germline ends. Germline CDR1 and CDR2: SGHTA and FQGNSA. CDR3 bases: TGTGCCAGCAGCTTAAAGGGACCTCCCTATAGCAATCAGCCCCAGCATTTT. This gives the protein CASSLKGPPYSNQPQHF.